What follows describes a single T cell receptor beta chain. This entry belongs to a study of blood T cell repertoires in COVID-19. V was cut by 1 base and J by 4 bases, with 6 bases left in between. Germline lookup yields CDR1 SGHNT and CDR2 YYREEE (reference sequence). The CDR3 contains 13 residues. This study enrolled people aged roughly 18 to 90 from approximately 24 US geographic areas. Recovery among Cohort 3 donors was established by two negative PCRs, clearance, or symptom resolution. In the study's own analysis: Using reference gene primer amplification, nucleated cell counts were estimated. Profiled with immunoSEQ multiplex PCR; TCRdb holds only in-frame clones, not every one. That table furnishes V, J and clone size, whereas the DNA furnished D and trimming. The data contain some 300,000 clones, around 86% of them singletons.

The sequencing sample was made of PBMCs or T cells enriched from blood (not recorded which). The V call is TRBV5-4, the J call TRBJ2-1; no definite D call. The TCR sequence derives from a man aged 25 to 40 who had recovered from COVID-19. In DNA, the CDR3 is TGTGCCAGCAGCTTGTATAATTACAATGAGCAGTTCTTC. Residues: CASSLYNYNEQFF. Full variable domain (rest looked up from reference TRBV5-4 and TRBJ2-1): ETGVTQSPTHLIKTRGQQVTLRCSSQSGHNTVSWYQQALGQGPQFIFQYYREEENGRGNFPPRFSGLQFPNYSSELNVNALELDDSALYLCASSLYNYNEQFFGPGTRLTVL.